This is a list of T cell receptor beta chains from one sample in a study of blood T cell repertoires in COVID-19. Assay: immunoSEQ multiplex PCR; the TCRdb copy retains only in-frame clones and omits some. The sample contains around 220,000 clones, around 80% of which appear only once. Material: PBMCs or T cells enriched from blood (not recorded which). Source of these receptors: a woman between 35 and 50 years old with acute COVID-19. CDR3s include the opening cysteine and the closing phenylalanine or tryptophan. D genes are given only for firm matches. Size is stated for part of the rows, as once, few or many counts, or as a class when the clone is expanded.

j_call v_call d_call clone_size cdr3_aa cdr3_nt
TRBJ2-5 TRBV19 TRBD2 - CASSIPAGEQETQYF TGTGCCAGTAGTATACCAGCGGGGGAACAAGAGACCCAGTACTTC
TRBJ2-7 TRBV11-2 - - CASSLGPQDYEQYF TGTGCCAGCAGCTTGGGCCCGCAAGATTACGAGCAGTACTTC
TRBJ2-1 TRBV5-4 TRBD1 - CASTLGEGAPYNEQFF TGTGCCAGCACCTTAGGAGAGGGGGCCCCCTACAATGAGCAGTTCTTC
TRBJ2-1 TRBV30 - - CAWRQYNEQFF TGTGCCTGGAGACAGTACAATGAGCAGTTCTTC
TRBJ2-7 TRBV11-2 - - CASSLGSAGGYEQYF TGTGCCAGCAGCTTAGGATCAGCGGGCGGGTACGAGCAGTACTTC
TRBJ2-1 TRBV11-3 TRBD2 - CASSLSLLAGGQSNEQFF TGTGCCAGCAGCTTAAGCTTACTAGCGGGGGGGCAGTCGAATGAGCAGTTCTTC
TRBJ1-1 TRBV3-1/TRBV3-2 - - CASSRQRGGATEAFF TGTGCCAGCAGTAGGCAGAGGGGGGGAGCCACTGAAGCTTTCTTT
TRBJ1-5 TRBV6-5 TRBD1 - CASTWDRASNQPQHF TGTGCCAGCACCTGGGACAGGGCGAGCAATCAGCCCCAGCATTTT
TRBJ2-7 TRBV27 - many CASSLTAFSEQYF TGTGCCAGCAGTTTGACAGCCTTTTCCGAGCAGTACTTC
TRBJ2-1 TRBV28 - - CASSLFVEPRGNEQFF TGTGCCAGCAGTTTATTTGTGGAGCCTAGAGGCAATGAGCAGTTCTTC
TRBJ1-2 TRBV28 - - CASSILPAGTGGYTF TGTGCCAGCAGTATTCTCCCAGCGGGGACGGGTGGCTACACCTTC
TRBJ1-1 TRBV19 TRBD1 once CASSRGQGAKGEAFF TGTGCCAGTAGTAGGGGACAGGGGGCAAAGGGTGAAGCTTTCTTT
TRBJ1-4 TRBV18 - - CASSPSAPGGEKLFF TGTGCCAGCTCACCGTCGGCACCTGGAGGGGAAAAACTGTTTTTT
TRBJ2-5 TRBV10-1 TRBD1 - CASSKWGQGERETQYF TGCGCCAGCAGCAAGTGGGGACAGGGGGAACGAGAGACCCAGTACTTC
TRBJ2-1 TRBV29-1 - once CSVDGSSYEQFF TGCAGCGTTGACGGGAGTTCCTATGAGCAGTTCTTC
TRBJ1-2 TRBV18 - - CASSAGQSYGYTF TGTGCCAGCTCTGCCGGACAGTCTTATGGCTACACCTTC
TRBJ1-3 TRBV25-1 TRBD1 - CASSSGDRTSGNTIYF TGTGCCAGCAGTTCCGGGGACAGAACCTCTGGAAACACCATATATTTT
TRBJ2-7 TRBV4-2 - - CASSQTFDYLYEQYF TGTGCCAGCAGCCAAACATTCGACTATCTCTACGAGCAGTACTTC
TRBJ1-4 TRBV28 TRBD1 - CASSGQGRGKLFF TGTGCCAGCAGTGGACAGGGGCGCGGAAAACTGTTTTTT
TRBJ1-1 TRBV5-1 TRBD1 - CASSLDRGMTFF TGCGCCAGCAGCTTGGACAGGGGAATGACTTTCTTT
TRBJ1-2 TRBV6-5 - - CASRSSYGYTF TGTGCCAGCAGGAGTAGTTATGGCTACACCTTC
TRBJ1-6 TRBV28 - - CASSLYRRGRGSPLHF TGTGCCAGCAGTTTATACCGGCGCGGGAGGGGTTCACCCCTCCACTTT